This TCR beta chain was sequenced during a study of CD8 T cells in ankylosing spondylitis. Study findings and constraints: Ankylosing spondylitis blood appeared to be characterized by a TCR beta motif of several highly homologous variants. Disease-linked clones had a CD8+ phenotype and relatively low frequency in peripheral blood. A subset of motif variants has previously been described in the synovial fluid and blood of reactive arthritis.

The germline V and J ends were trimmed by 6 bases and 5 bases, with 21 bases remaining between them. The length of the CDR3 is 16 residues. Quantitative 5'-RACE was performed with molecular barcodes, and it yielded the TCR beta libraries. TCRdb recomputed calls from the 5' RACE reads with MiXCR, one row per CDR3 protein. The sample lists 700,000 to 850,000 distinct CDR3 sequences; 12% were seen once. This clonotype was seen only once. Its antigen remains unidentified. The clonotype was recovered from a male donor with ankylosing spondylitis. The sequencing input was blood, either unsorted or a sorted T cell fraction (not recorded which). The chain employs TRBV12-3 or TRBV12-4 and TRBJ2-3; the D gene is possibly TRBD1 (6 bases). CDR3 region: CASSPLGAGTIDTQYF. In DNA form, the CDR3 reads TGTGCCAGCAGCCCCCTGGGGGCCGGAACGATAGATACGCAGTATTTT.